The 13 T cell receptor beta chains presented below share a single source sample, sequenced in a study of shared clonotypes between healthy human individuals. Data came from immunoSEQ multiplex PCR; TCRdb stores just in-frame clones and leaves some out. The sample includes about 2.4 million clones, 80% to 95% of them seen just once. Sequencing was performed on naive CD4+ T cells from PBMCs. Subset reported: CD45RA+ positively selected. These receptors were obtained from a man between 18 and 35 years old in good health. Some clones in this sample may be carry-over from other donors' samples.

The chain recombines TRBV28 with TRBJ2-7; D is ambiguous. V was cut by 2 bases and J by 6 bases, with 8 bases left in between. Germline loops: CDR1 MDHEN, CDR2 SYDVKM. This CDR3 is built from 12 residues. In DNA, the CDR3 is TGTGCCAGCAGTTTACTAGGCACCGAGCAGTACTTC. This encodes CASSLLGTEQYF.

A word on this clone: Other DNA sequences of this sample code for an identical CDR3. V gene TRBV30 combines with J gene TRBJ1-1, with unresolved D. The germline gives CDR1 GTSNPN, CDR2 SVGIG (reference sequence). This CDR3 region has 13 residues. V lost 3 bases, J lost 0 bases, and 8 bases lay in between. The CDR3 spells CAWSTGMNTEAFF. DNA of the CDR3: TGTGCCTGGAGCACGGGCATGAACACTGAAGCTTTCTTT.

Comment on this clone: The same CDR3 also results from other DNA sequences found in this sample. This rearrangement joins TRBV28 to TRBJ2-6; no reliable D call. V was pared by 6 bases and J by 4 bases, with 7 bases between. The germline CDR1 and CDR2 sequences are MDHEN and SYDVKM. CDR3 length: 13 residues. In DNA form, the CDR3 reads TGTGCCAGCAGACCCGGGGGGGCCAACGTCCTGACTTTC. It is translated as CASRPGGANVLTF.

The rearrangement links TRBV29-1 to TRBJ2-1; D might be TRBD2 (5 bases). From germline, CDR1 is SQVTM and CDR2 ANQGSEA. V shed 0 bases and J shed 9 bases, with 15 bases lying between them. This CDR3 is built from 14 residues. The CDR3: CSVEDRASSGEQFF. As DNA, the CDR3 is TGCAGCGTTGAAGATCGGGCTAGCAGTGGTGAGCAGTTCTTC.

The V and J genes are TRBV5-1 and TRBJ2-1, with D unclear. V shed 0 bases and J shed 13 bases, with 11 bases lying between them. This CDR3 comprises 12 residues. The V gene's germline CDR1 is SGHRS and CDR2 YFSETQ. CDR3 DNA sequence: TGCGCCAGCAGCTTGGATCGAGCGCAACAGTTCTTC. Translated: CASSLDRAQQFF.

In its sample, this clone was seen a few times. Additional DNA sequences in this sample encode the identical CDR3. V and J are TRBV5-1 and TRBJ2-2; 7 bases are a match to TRBD1. This CDR3 contains 15 residues. Germline V lookup: CDR1 SGHRS, CDR2 YFSETQ. Unmatched junction bases numbered 3, after V lost 1 base and J lost 3 bases. The chain's CDR3 is CASSLRTGYTGELFF. The CDR3 DNA is TGCGCCAGCAGCTTGCGGACAGGATACACCGGGGAGCTGTTTTTT.

The chain links TRBV28 to TRBJ2-7; TRBD1 is a possible D gene (6 bases). Germline values: CDR1 MDHEN, CDR2 SYDVKM. V lost 10 bases, J lost 4 bases, and 17 bases lay in between. The CDR3 covers 13 residues. This CDR3 reads CATLPPGAYEQYF. The DNA of the CDR3 is TGTGCCACCCTTCCCCCAGGGGCATACGAGCAGTACTTC.

The V gene is TRBV10-3, the J gene TRBJ1-1; TRBD1 aligns across 10 bases. This CDR3 has 16 residues. Germline V lookup: CDR1 ENHRY, CDR2 SYGVKD. Losses at the gene ends were 6 bases for V and 1 base for J; bases not matched to a gene: 8. For the CDR3, the DNA is TGTGCCATCAGACCCGACAGGGGGCTTGAGAACACTGAAGCTTTCTTT. Its protein is CAIRPDRGLENTEAFF.

J is TRBJ1-4 and V is TRBV30; D ambiguous. V was clipped by 4 bases and J by 4 bases, with 13 bases between them. This CDR3 comprises 14 residues. Germline-derived CDR1 and CDR2 are GTSNPN and SVGIG (reference sequence). The CDR3 nucleotides read TGTGCCTGGACCCCCGTGGCAAATAATGAAAAACTGTTTTTT. It specifies CAWTPVANNEKLFF. The variable domain in full, with the rest retrieved from reference TRBV30 and TRBJ1-4, is SQTIHQWPATLVQPVGSPLSLECTVEGTSNPNLYWYRQAAGRGLQLLFYSVGIGQISSEVPQNLSASRPQDRQFILSSKKLLLSDSGFYLCAWTPVANNEKLFFGSGTQLSVL.

The rearrangement uses TRBV2 and TRBJ1-5, with 11 bases aligning to TRBD1. CDR1 is SNHLY and CDR2 is FYNNEI in the germline V gene. V gave up 4 bases and J gave up 5 bases; unmatched junction bases: 7. The CDR3 loop spans 16 amino acids. CDR3 sequence reads: CASSGSGTGGYQPQHF. As DNA, the CDR3 is TGTGCCAGCAGTGGATCCGGGACAGGGGGGTATCAGCCCCAGCATTTT.

The chain recombines TRBV5-1 with TRBJ2-7, with 11 bases identical to TRBD2. The CDR3 consists of 15 residues. Germline CDR1 reads SGHRS; CDR2 reads YFSETQ. V lost 4 bases, J lost 3 bases, and 6 bases stayed unmatched. CDR3: CASSPGTSGFYEQYF. Written as DNA, the CDR3 is TGCGCCAGCAGCCCCGGGACTAGCGGTTTCTACGAGCAGTACTTC.

CDR3 nucleotide sequence: TGTGCCAGCAGCCTACTGGGGTACGAGCAGTACTTC. Translated: CASSLLGYEQYF. The J gene is TRBJ2-7, the V gene TRBV11-1, with unresolved D. The CDR3 loop spans 12 amino acids. Germline loops: CDR1 SGHAT, CDR2 FQDESV (reference sequence). Deletions cut 5 bases from V and 4 bases from J, with 9 bases between.

This rearrangement joins TRBV29-1 to TRBJ1-2, with D unclear. This CDR3 region has 13 residues. Germline V CDR1 and CDR2: SQVTM, ANQGSEA. V lost 4 bases to trimming and J lost 4 bases, with 13 bases between them. The CDR3 protein is CSVVFTDTYGYTF. In DNA form, the CDR3 reads TGCAGCGTTGTATTCACAGACACCTATGGCTACACCTTC.